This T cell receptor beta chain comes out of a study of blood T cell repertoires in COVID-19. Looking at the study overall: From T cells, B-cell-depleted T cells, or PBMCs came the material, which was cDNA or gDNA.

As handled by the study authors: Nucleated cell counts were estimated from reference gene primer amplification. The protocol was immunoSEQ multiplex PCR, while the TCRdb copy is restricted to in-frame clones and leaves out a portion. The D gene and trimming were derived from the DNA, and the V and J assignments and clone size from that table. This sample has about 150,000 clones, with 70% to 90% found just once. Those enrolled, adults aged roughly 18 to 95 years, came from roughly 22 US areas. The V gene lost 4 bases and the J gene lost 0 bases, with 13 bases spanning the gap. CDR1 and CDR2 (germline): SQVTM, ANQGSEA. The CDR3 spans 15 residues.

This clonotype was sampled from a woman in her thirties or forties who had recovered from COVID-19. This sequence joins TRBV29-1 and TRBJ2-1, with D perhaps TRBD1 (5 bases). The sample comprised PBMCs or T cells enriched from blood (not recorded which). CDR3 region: CSVVGHPSSYNEQFF. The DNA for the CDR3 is TGCAGCGTTGTAGGACACCCTAGCTCCTACAATGAGCAGTTCTTC.